This record concerns one T cell receptor beta chain sequence. The antigen this receptor binds is unknown. Base-call qualities are not available, and no considerably larger clone is one nucleotide away. This specimen comes from a study of blood T cell repertoires in COVID-19 (dated by TCRdb to about 2020). General notes on the study: Samples from collaborators originated in the United States, Italy and Spain and spanned both the acute and convalescent phases of COVID-19. The material from the prospective study consisted of cDNA or gDNA derived from T cells, B-cell-depleted T cells, or PBMCs. Deeply sampled blood TCRbeta repertoires from subjects exposed to, actively infected with, or recovered from COVID-19 were included in the dataset. The repertoires were made available in a free public database intended to serve as a resource for research on the immune response to SARS-CoV-2. The samples were drawn from two sources: the first 160 participants of the ongoing ImmuneRACE study, and over 1,000 subjects contributed by 6 global collaborators. Nearly every sample came with metadata listing a de-identified subject ID, COVID-19 status, age in years and sex. HLA class I and class II types, where available, came from metadata supplied by the sample provider rather than from assay-based typing. What the study reported, not specific to this receptor: Clinical and demographic metadata were provided uncurated, with the amount varying by source and participant.

Whole blood was collected in K2EDTA tubes by collaborating institutions according to the institutions' own protocols. For TCRbeta analysis, collaborators shipped samples in one of three forms: frozen whole blood, isolated PBMCs, or DNA extracted from either of those sample types. The germline V gene (reference sequence) gives CDR1 as GTSNPN and CDR2 as SVGIG. The V and J ends are trimmed by 2 bases and 5 bases, leaving 7 bases between them. The CDR3 measures 12 amino acids from cysteine to phenylalanine. This entry keeps only the CDR3 DNA: 36 bases, framed from base 1. TCRbeta CDR3 regions were amplified from genomic DNA using the immunoSEQ Assay, a bias-controlled multiplex PCR. Per the original workflow: The number of nucleated cells in each sample was estimated by amplification of reference gene primers within the assay. Sequence reads were collapsed and filtered to measure the absolute abundance of every unique TCRbeta CDR3 rearrangement. Productive Simpson clonality was computed per sample as the square root of Simpson's diversity index over productive rearrangements. TCRdb's version of the immuneACCESS table is confined to in-frame rearrangements and falls short of the full clone set. An unresolved V gene accounts for under half of the shortfall where checked; the remainder is of unknown origin. The V and J calls and clone size were taken over from that table, and D and trimming were inferred from the DNA. Counted in this sample were roughly 110,000 clones; around 88% of them appeared once. The top ten hold around 6.5% of the sample.

The sequencing input was peripheral blood. The clonotype comes from a man aged 45-65 years with active or convalescent COVID-19. The sequence links TRBV30 to TRBJ2-1; there is no confident call for the D gene. The nucleotides are TGTGCCTGGAGTCACTCTGACAATGAGCAGTTCTTC. Its translation reads: CAWSHSDNEQFF.